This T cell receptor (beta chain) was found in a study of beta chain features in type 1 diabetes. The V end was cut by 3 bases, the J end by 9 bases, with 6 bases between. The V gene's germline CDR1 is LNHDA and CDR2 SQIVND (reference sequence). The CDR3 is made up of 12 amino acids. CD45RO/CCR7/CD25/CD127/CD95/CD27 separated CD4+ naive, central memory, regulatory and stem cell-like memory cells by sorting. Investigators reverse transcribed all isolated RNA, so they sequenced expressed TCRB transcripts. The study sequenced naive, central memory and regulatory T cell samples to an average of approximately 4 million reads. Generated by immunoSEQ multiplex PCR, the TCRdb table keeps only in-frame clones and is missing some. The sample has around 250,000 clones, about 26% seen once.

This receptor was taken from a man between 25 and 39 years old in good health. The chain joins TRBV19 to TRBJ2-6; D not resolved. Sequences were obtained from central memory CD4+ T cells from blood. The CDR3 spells CASSILNNVLTF. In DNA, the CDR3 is TGTGCCAGTAGTATCTTAAACAACGTCCTGACTTTC.